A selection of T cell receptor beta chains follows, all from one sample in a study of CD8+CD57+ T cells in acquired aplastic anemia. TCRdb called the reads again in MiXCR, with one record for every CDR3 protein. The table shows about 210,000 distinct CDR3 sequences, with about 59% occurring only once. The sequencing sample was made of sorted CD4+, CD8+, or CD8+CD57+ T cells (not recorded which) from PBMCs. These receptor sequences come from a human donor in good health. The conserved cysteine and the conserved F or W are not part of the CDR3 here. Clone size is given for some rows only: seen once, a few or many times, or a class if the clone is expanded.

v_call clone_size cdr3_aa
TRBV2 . AIRDRYNEQF
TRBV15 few ATSRQGLSYEELF
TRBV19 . ASSPTGDGEQY
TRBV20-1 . SATDPGGENGYT
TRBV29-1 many SVGLREQY
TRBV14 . ASSQQPSLGAF
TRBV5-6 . ASSPYRLNTGELF
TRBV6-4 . ASRGAGTPEETQY
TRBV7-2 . ASSFGGGAGSYEQY
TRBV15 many ATSTRGGNTGELF
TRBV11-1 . ASSLGRTDNSPLH
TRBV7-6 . ASSLGPGANGELF
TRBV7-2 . ASSLVARTGELF
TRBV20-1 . SATTSGLHEQY
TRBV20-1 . SARGLSNSEETQY
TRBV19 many ASSAELNTEAF
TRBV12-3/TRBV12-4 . ASSFSPPPYEQY
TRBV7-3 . ASSLIGAGELF
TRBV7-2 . ASGLGLMAEQY
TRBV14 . ASSLTHGGRSYEQY
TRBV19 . ASSIDGRYEQY
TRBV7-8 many ASSLWASGGDTQY
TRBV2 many ASTRYYEQY
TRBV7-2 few ASSLRGGGEQY
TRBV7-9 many ASRPVEAADENTGELF